These 2 T cell receptor beta chains were sequenced from one sample in a study of beta chain features in type 1 diabetes. Their recognized antigens are unknown. Findings and caveats of the study: Among all four CD4+ subsets, Type 1 diabetes patients had TCRB CDR3s that were moderately but significantly shorter.

The entirety of the isolated RNA underwent reverse transcription, so expressed TCRB transcripts were sequenced. Sequencing used immunoSEQ multiplex PCR; TCRdb keeps in-frame clones, though not all of them. The sample holds about 53,000 clones, under 75% seen once. What was sequenced was stem cell memory CD4+ T cells from blood. All receptors come from a woman aged 25 to 45 with type 1 diabetes.

This clone has a handful of counts. The chain is built from TRBV29-1 and TRBJ1-4; D uncertain. The V gene lost 7 bases and the J gene lost 7 bases, with 19 bases spanning the gap. The CDR3 consists of 14 residues. The germline gives CDR1 SQVTM, CDR2 ANQGSEA. CDR3 in amino acids: CSAARPELGEKLFF. CDR3 bases: TGCAGCGCCGCGAGGCCGGAACTGGGTGAAAAACTGTTTTTT.

The chain joins TRBV28 to TRBJ1-1, with 7 bases identical to TRBD1. Germline V CDR1 and CDR2: MDHEN, SYDVKM. After removal of 7 bases from V and 4 bases from J, the junction contained 9 bases not matched to a gene. The CDR3 spans 14 residues. The CDR3 spells CASNQGGGTTEAFF. CDR3 DNA sequence: TGTGCCAGCAACCAAGGAGGGGGCACCACTGAAGCTTTCTTT.